The next 26 T cell receptor beta chains were all read from a single sample in a study of shared clonotypes between healthy human individuals. Profiling relied on immunoSEQ multiplex PCR, and the TCRdb table lists in-frame clones only, not all of them. The sample has about 490,000 clones; about 72% are singletons. Sequencing input: PBMCs. The receptors were gathered from a woman between 35 and 50 years old in good health. Some clones in this sample may be carry-over from other donors' samples.

The chain combines TRBV6-5 with TRBJ1-4; the D gene is possibly TRBD1 (5 bases). Trimming cost V 2 bases and J 8 bases, with 15 bases left between them. Germline V gene lookup returns CDR1 MNHEY and CDR2 SVGAGI. The CDR3 covers 15 residues. In DNA form, the CDR3 reads TGTGCCAGCAGTTACAAAGGCAGGGTTAACGAAAAACTGTTTTTT. This encodes CASSYKGRVNEKLFF.

As regards this clone: With a much larger clone just one base away, this may be a read error. Distinct nucleotide sequences in the sample also encode this CDR3. CDR3 in DNA: TGTGCCAGCTCACCAGGCACCGGGGAGCTGTTTTTT. This translates into CASSPGTGELFF. This rearrangement joins TRBV18 to TRBJ2-2; D not resolved. Trimming cost V 2 bases and J 4 bases, with 2 bases left between them. This CDR3 is built from 12 residues. The V gene's germline CDR1 is KGHSH and CDR2 LQKENI.

In the case of this clone: The same CDR3 also results from other DNA sequences found in this sample. This sequence joins TRBV11-3 and TRBJ2-3, with 7 bases identical to TRBD2. The germline V gene encodes CDR1 SGHNT and CDR2 YENEEA. This CDR3 comprises 16 residues. Trimming cost V 1 base and J 1 base; bases outside gene matches: 5. This CDR3 is CASSLGGRAGTDTQYF. Here the CDR3 DNA reads TGTGCCAGCAGCTTAGGAGGGAGGGCCGGCACAGATACGCAGTATTTT.

V usage is TRBV29-1 and J usage is TRBJ2-7, with D unresolved. CDR1 and CDR2 from the germline V gene are SQVTM and ANQGSEA. The CDR3 totals 13 residues. Trimming stripped 6 bases from V and 0 bases from J, with 12 bases between. CDR3 nucleotides: TGCAGCGTCCAAGTACTACTCTCCTACGAGCAGTACTTC. It is translated as CSVQVLLSYEQYF.

The chain links TRBV29-1 to TRBJ1-5, with 8 bases identical to TRBD1. The V gene end was trimmed by 4 bases and the J gene end by 6 bases; junction bases not matched to a gene: 5. Germline CDR1 and CDR2: SQVTM and ANQGSEA. This CDR3 has 13 residues. In DNA form, the CDR3 reads TGCAGCGTTGTTGACAGGGGAGGTCAGCCCCAGCATTTT. This translates into CSVVDRGGQPQHF.

This chain links TRBV7-2 with TRBJ2-5, with 8 bases fitting TRBD2. The junction had 14 bases not matched to a gene; V was cut back by 5 bases and J by 3 bases. The CDR3 covers 17 residues. In germline, CDR1 is SGHTA, CDR2 FQGNSA. The CDR3 nucleotides read TGTGCCAGCAGCACCCTTGGGGGGACTAGATTCGAAGAGACCCAGTACTTC. As protein: CASSTLGGTRFEETQYF.

V is TRBV11-2 and J is TRBJ2-1; D unclear. Trimming took off 5 bases at V and 2 bases at J, with 10 bases between the two ends. Germline CDR1 reads SGHAT; CDR2 reads FQNNGV. CDR3 length: 14 residues. CDR3 DNA sequence: TGTGCCAGCAGCCAAGTAGGGCCCTACAATGAGCAGTTCTTC. It codes for CASSQVGPYNEQFF.

Worth noting for this clone: Other DNA sequences in this sample translate to the same CDR3. The CDR3 region is CSVGGGGETQYF. CDR3 DNA sequence: TGCAGCGTTGGTGGGGGGGGCGAGACCCAGTACTTC. The chain recombines TRBV29-1 with TRBJ2-5; D is possibly TRBD2 (7 bases). The V gene lost 4 bases and the J gene lost 5 bases, with 11 bases spanning the gap. This CDR3 region has 12 residues. Germline V lookup: CDR1 SQVTM, CDR2 ANQGSEA. Full variable domain (rest looked up from reference TRBV29-1 and TRBJ2-5): SAVISQKPSRDICQRGTSLTIQCQVDSQVTMMFWYRQQPGQSLTLIATANQGSEATYESGFVIDKFPISRPNLTFSTLTVSNMSPEDSSIYLCSVGGGGETQYFGPGTRLLVL.

The chain links TRBV27 to TRBJ2-1; D call uncertain. The CDR3 length is 16 residues. CDR1 and CDR2 (germline): MNHEY, SMNVEV (reference sequence). V lost 4 bases and J 4 bases, leaving 17 bases between the germline ends. CDR3 DNA sequence: TGTGCCAGCAGTTCTCCCCTACTGTCTAGGTACAATGAGCAGTTCTTC. As protein: CASSSPLLSRYNEQFF.

This clone was counted between two and nine times. This chain joins TRBV18 and TRBJ1-2; the D is unclear. The CDR3 spans 14 residues. V lost 2 bases and J 1 base, leaving 8 bases between the germline ends. Germline loops: CDR1 KGHSH, CDR2 LQKENI. The CDR3 loop is CASSPREFNYGYTF. CDR3 coding DNA: TGTGCCAGCTCACCAAGGGAGTTTAACTATGGCTACACCTTC. Supplemented by reference TRBV18 and TRBJ1-2, the full variable domain reads NAGVMQNPRHLVRRRGQEARLRCSPMKGHSHVYWYRQLPEEGLKFMVYLQKENIIDESGMPKERFSAEFPKEGPSILRIQQVVRGDSAAYFCASSPREFNYGYTFGSGTRLTVV.

This clone was seen repeatedly, ten times or more. This sequence joins TRBV4-2 and TRBJ2-7; 7 bases agree with TRBD1. The CDR3 sequence is 14 residues long. V shed 2 bases, J shed 2 bases, and the junction held 3 bases outside the gene matches. Per the germline V gene, CDR1 is LGHNA and CDR2 is YNFKEQ. The CDR3 nucleotides read TGTGCCAGCAGCCAACAACAGGGGACCTACGAGCAGTACTTC. It codes for CASSQQQGTYEQYF.

V gene TRBV11-2 combines with J gene TRBJ2-1; TRBD2 matches 9 bases. The CDR3 is 17 amino acids. The junction had 14 bases not matched to a gene; V was cut back by 2 bases and J by 9 bases. The V gene's germline CDR1 is SGHAT and CDR2 FQNNGV. The CDR3 DNA reads as TGTGCCAGCAGCTTAATAGTATTCGGGACTAGCATTATTGAGCAGTTCTTC. Its translation is CASSLIVFGTSIIEQFF.

This rearrangement joins TRBV7-8 to TRBJ2-7; TRBD2 matches at 9 bases. Trimming cost V 3 bases and J 0 bases; bases outside gene matches: 3. Germline values: CDR1 SGHVS, CDR2 FQNEAQ. The CDR3 extends over 15 amino acids. As DNA, the CDR3 is TGTGCCAGCAGCTTGGTAGCGGGAGACTCCTACGAGCAGTACTTC. Protein sequence: CASSLVAGDSYEQYF.

CDR3 DNA sequence: TGTGCCAGCAGCCCTGGACTAGCGGGTTCCAACGAGCAGTACTTC. Protein: CASSPGLAGSNEQYF. This chain links TRBV7-8 with TRBJ2-7; TRBD2 matches at 11 bases. CDR3 length: 15 residues. Germline V CDR1 and CDR2: SGHVS, FQNEAQ. J was trimmed by 5 bases and V by 5 bases; bases with no gene match: 8.

As for this clone: Other DNA sequences from this sample encode an identical CDR3 as well. The chain employs TRBV4-2 and TRBJ2-7, with 11 bases that match TRBD2. The CDR3 has 16 amino acids. Germline-derived CDR1 and CDR2 are LGHNA and YNFKEQ. The ends lost 0 bases at V and 1 base at J; junction bases unmatched: 2. CDR3 nucleotides: TGTGCCAGCAGCCAAGATGGGACTAGCGGATCCTACGAGCAGTACTTC. Translating it yields CASSQDGTSGSYEQYF.

V is TRBV10-2 and J is TRBJ2-2; tentatively, D is TRBD1 (6 bases). From germline, CDR1 is WSHSY and CDR2 SAAADI. This CDR3 contains 16 residues. The V end lost 2 bases, the J end lost 0 bases, and 10 bases lay between the germline ends. In DNA, the CDR3 is TGCGCCAGCAGTGAGACAGGGCGAGCGAACACCGGGGAGCTGTTTTTT. It translates to CASSETGRANTGELFF.

V is TRBV2 and J is TRBJ2-1; 8 positions agree with TRBD2. From germline, CDR1 is SNHLY and CDR2 FYNNEI. The CDR3 is 16 residues long. V lost 7 bases to trimming and J lost 6 bases; unmatched junction nucleotides: 14. CDR3 loop: CASNKRGGTSLNEQFF. Written as DNA, the CDR3 is TGTGCCAGCAACAAAAGGGGGGGGACTAGTCTCAATGAGCAGTTCTTC.

As to this clone: A read error may account for a junction end that differs from germline. This rearrangement joins TRBV7-7 to TRBJ2-7, with 7 bases identical to TRBD2. The CDR3 is made up of 16 amino acids. Germline V gives CDR1 SSHAT, CDR2 FNYEAQ (reference sequence). CDR3 residues: CASSLRRLAAAYEQYF. DNA for the CDR3: TGTGCTAGCAGCTTAAGGCGGCTAGCGGCCGCCTACGAGCAGTACTTC. The full variable domain, its missing parts supplied by reference TRBV7-7 and TRBJ2-7, is GAGVSQSPRYKVTKRGQDVTLRCDPISSHATLYWYQQALGQGPEFLTYFNYEAQPDKSGLPSDRFSAERPEGSISTLTIQRTEQRDSAMYRCASSLRRLAAAYEQYFGPGTRLTVT.

Comment on this clone: A much larger clone is a single base away; this may be a read error. The chain's CDR3 is CASSLGRTGELFF. Written as DNA, the CDR3 is TGTGCCAGCAGCTTGGGGCGCACCGGGGAGCTGTTTTTT. The chain couples TRBV5-6 to TRBJ2-2, with no clear D. The CDR3 runs to 13 residues. Trimming took 0 bases from V and 4 from J, leaving 4 bases between them. Germline V gene sequence: CDR1 SGHDT, CDR2 YYEEEE.

Remarks on this clone: A read error is the likely source, as a far larger clone sits one nucleotide away. DNA for the CDR3: TGTGCCTGGAGTGCCTTGACAGGGGCCTACTCCTACGAGCAGTACTTC. It codes for CAWSALTGAYSYEQYF. This sequence joins TRBV30 and TRBJ2-7; 8 nucleotides match TRBD1. Germline trimming cut 1 base from V and 0 bases from J; bases unmatched to any gene: 8. Germline V gene lookup returns CDR1 GTSNPN and CDR2 SVGIG (reference sequence). The CDR3 loop spans 16 amino acids.

The rearrangement uses TRBV18 and TRBJ1-5; D not resolved. Germline loops: CDR1 KGHSH, CDR2 LQKENI. The CDR3 extends over 19 amino acids. Trimming took off 3 bases at V and 1 base at J, with 22 bases between the two ends. In nucleotides, the CDR3 is TGTGCCAGCTCACCGATTCCGAGGACCCCTATGGGGAGCAATCAGCCCCAGCATTTT. It codes for CASSPIPRTPMGSNQPQHF.

The chain is built from TRBV19 and TRBJ1-2, with D unresolved. Deletions cut 5 bases from V and 4 bases from J, with 8 bases between. This CDR3 is 12 amino acids long. Germline-derived CDR1 and CDR2 are LNHDA and SQIVND (reference sequence). DNA for the CDR3: TGTGCCAGTAGTTGGGAGGGCTATGGCTACACCTTC. It specifies CASSWEGYGYTF.

This chain joins TRBV7-6 and TRBJ2-1, with D perhaps TRBD2 (6 bases). V lost 5 bases to trimming and J lost 6 bases, with 8 bases between them. This CDR3 is built from 12 residues. Germline lookup yields CDR1 SGHVS and CDR2 FNYEAQ. The CDR3 loop reads CASSPGVNEQFF. The CDR3 bases are TGTGCCAGCAGCCCGGGGGTCAATGAGCAGTTCTTC.

V gene TRBV18 combines with J gene TRBJ1-2; D is undetermined. Germline V gene data show CDR1 as KGHSH and CDR2 as LQKENI. This CDR3 is 15 amino acids long. Trimming shortened V by 1 base and J by 3 bases, and 12 bases separated the two germline ends. CDR3 DNA sequence: TGTGCCAGCTCACCACTATCGTCTAGAGACTATGGCTACACCTTC. Translation gives CASSPLSSRDYGYTF.

The J gene is TRBJ2-1, the V gene TRBV28; D is possibly TRBD1 (5 bases). The CDR3 consists of 14 residues. V lost 4 bases and J lost 4, with 11 bases in between. CDR1 and CDR2 from the germline V gene are MDHEN and SYDVKM. The CDR3 is CASSSPGSYNEQFF. As DNA, the CDR3 is TGTGCCAGCAGTTCTCCAGGGTCTTACAATGAGCAGTTCTTC.

In its sample, this clone was seen once. The rearrangement uses TRBV5-5 and TRBJ2-7; 8 positions agree with TRBD1. The CDR3 spans 15 residues. V lost 3 bases and J lost 0; bases outside the gene matches: 5. The germline V gene encodes CDR1 SGHKS and CDR2 YYEKEE (reference sequence). The CDR3 protein is CASSSLGTGSYEQYF. For the CDR3, the DNA is TGTGCCAGCAGCTCACTCGGGACAGGCTCCTACGAGCAGTACTTC.